The present T cell receptor beta chain was sequenced within a study of T cells in Graves' hyperthyroidism and ophthalmopathy. In the study overall: Prior to any treatment, at the point of initial diagnosis, peripheral blood was collected.

RNA transcripts were the template for amplifying TCR beta CDR3 regions. A set of HTBI primers served as the primers for a first-round RT-PCR of the TCR CDR3. TCRdb re-analysed the multiplex PCR reads in MiXCR, keeping a single row per CDR3 protein. The sample shows 400,000 to 500,000 distinct CDR3 sequences, around an eighth of them seen only once. The V gene lost 0 bases and the J gene lost 4 bases, with 17 bases spanning the gap. The CDR3 covers 17 residues. Germline V lookup: CDR1 SGHDN, CDR2 FVKESK. Researchers defined stable Graves' hyperthyroidism as no ophthalmopathy progression within 18 months. Researchers barred patients who had uncontrolled infection, other autoimmune disease, pregnancy or lactation. Diagnoses were made from clinical symptoms, serum measures (thyroxine and TRAb), thyroid ultrasound and orbital computed tomography.

V usage is TRBV14 and J usage is TRBJ2-3; unclear D gene. The source material was blood. The sequence came from a woman younger than 30 with Graves' hyperthyroidism. CDR3 protein: CASSQEALNSWADTQYF. CDR3 coding DNA: TGTGCCAGCAGCCAAGAGGCCCTAAACAGTTGGGCAGATACGCAGTATTTT.